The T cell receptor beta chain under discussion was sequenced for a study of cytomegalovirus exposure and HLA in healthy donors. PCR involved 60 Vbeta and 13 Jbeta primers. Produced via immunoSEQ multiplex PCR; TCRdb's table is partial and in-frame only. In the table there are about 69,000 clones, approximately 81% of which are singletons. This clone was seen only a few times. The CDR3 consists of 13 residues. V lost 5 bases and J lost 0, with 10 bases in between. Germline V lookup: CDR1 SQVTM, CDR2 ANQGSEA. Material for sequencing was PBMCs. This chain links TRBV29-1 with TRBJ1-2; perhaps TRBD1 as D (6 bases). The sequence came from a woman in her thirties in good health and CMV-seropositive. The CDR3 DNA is TGCAGCGTTTCCCAGGGGACTAACTATGGCTACACCTTC. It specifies CSVSQGTNYGYTF.